The next 5 T cell receptor beta chains were all read from a single sample in a study of blood T cells in healthy people across ages. Alongside a J-beta primer mix, a sample-barcoded 5' primer served in a second PCR lasting about 7 to 12 cycles. MiXCR, applied by TCRdb to the 5' RACE reads, yields one record per CDR3 protein. The sample shows 1.5 million to 2 million distinct CDR3 sequences, 49% of them seen only once. The sample was blood. These receptors were taken from a woman in her thirties or forties in good health.

J is TRBJ1-5 and V is TRBV6-6; the D gene is possibly TRBD1 (6 bases). Looked up from germline, CDR1 is MNHNY and CDR2 is SVGAGI (reference sequence). Trimming left V 2 bases short and J 1 base short, with 15 bases between. The CDR3 is 17 residues long. CDR3 nucleotides: TGTGCCAGCAGTTACCGACAGGACGCTCCCAGCAATCAGCCCCAGCATTTT. It yields the protein CASSYRQDAPSNQPQHF.

This clonotype was picked up a small number of times. V usage is TRBV7-9 and J usage is TRBJ2-4; the match to TRBD2 covers 9 bases. The germline gives CDR1 SEHNR, CDR2 FQNEAQ (reference sequence). The CDR3 is 20 amino acids. V lost 6 bases to trimming and J lost 1 base; unmatched junction nucleotides: 19. The CDR3 reads CASSSDGVQGGGAAKNIQYF. The CDR3 nucleotides are TGTGCCAGCAGTTCGGACGGCGTGCAAGGCGGGGGGGCCGCCAAAAACATTCAGTACTTC.

The table lists this clonotype with a few counts. The chain employs TRBV2 and TRBJ2-1; the D is unclear. CDR3 length: 10 amino acids. V dropped 8 bases and J dropped 4 bases, with 3 bases sitting between them. The germline V gene encodes CDR1 SNHLY and CDR2 FYNNEI. The CDR3 loop is CASFYNEQFF. The CDR3 DNA is TGTGCCAGCTTTTACAATGAGCAGTTCTTC.

The rearrangement uses TRBV12-3 or TRBV12-4 and TRBJ2-1; D gene uncertain. The CDR3 has 11 amino acids. V was clipped by 9 bases and J by 6 bases, with 9 bases between them. The CDR3 protein is CASSKGNEQFF. The CDR3 nucleotides are TGTGCCAGTTCAAAGGGCAATGAGCAGTTCTTC.

The chain is built from TRBV20-1 and TRBJ2-1; possibly TRBD2 for D (5 bases). V shed 3 bases and J shed 8 bases, with 11 bases lying between them. In germline, CDR1 is DFQATT, CDR2 SNEGSKA (reference sequence). The CDR3 sequence is 12 residues long. This CDR3 is CSASGLAHEQFF. CDR3 nucleotide sequence: TGCAGTGCTAGCGGCCTAGCCCATGAGCAGTTCTTC.